This T cell receptor (beta chain) stems from a study of cytomegalovirus exposure and HLA in healthy donors. Overall study findings and caveats: In a later analysis, DRB1 alleles had the most associated TCRs; HLA-C alleles the fewest.

To note about this clone: The antigen is unknown.

Both 60 Vbeta primers and 13 Jbeta primers went into the PCR. Method: immunoSEQ multiplex PCR; TCRdb's copy keeps in-frame clones and lacks some. The sample carries roughly 110,000 clones, roughly 80% recorded once. Germline V gene data show CDR1 as SGHRS and CDR2 as YFSETQ. V shed 2 bases, J shed 6 bases, and the junction held 9 bases outside the gene matches. The CDR3 is 17 residues long. This clonotype was obtained from a man younger than 45 in good health and CMV-seronegative. The V gene is TRBV5-1, the J gene TRBJ2-5; 14 positions agree with TRBD2. The sequencing sample was made of PBMCs. The CDR3, as DNA: TGCGCCAGCAGCTTCGGACAGGGGACTAGCGGGAGAAAGACCCAGTACTTC. This sequence encodes CASSFGQGTSGRKTQYF.